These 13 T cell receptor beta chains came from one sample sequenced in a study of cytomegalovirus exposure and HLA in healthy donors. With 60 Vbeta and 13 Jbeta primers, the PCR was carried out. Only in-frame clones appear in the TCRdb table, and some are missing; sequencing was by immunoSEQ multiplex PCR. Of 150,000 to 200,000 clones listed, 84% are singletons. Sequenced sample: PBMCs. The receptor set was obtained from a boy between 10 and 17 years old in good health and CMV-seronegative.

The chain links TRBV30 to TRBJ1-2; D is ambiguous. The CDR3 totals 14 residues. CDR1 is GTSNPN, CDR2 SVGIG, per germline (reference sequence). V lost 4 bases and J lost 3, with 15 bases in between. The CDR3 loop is CAWNTGGVDYGYTF. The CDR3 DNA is TGTGCCTGGAATACTGGCGGGGTAGACTATGGCTACACCTTC.

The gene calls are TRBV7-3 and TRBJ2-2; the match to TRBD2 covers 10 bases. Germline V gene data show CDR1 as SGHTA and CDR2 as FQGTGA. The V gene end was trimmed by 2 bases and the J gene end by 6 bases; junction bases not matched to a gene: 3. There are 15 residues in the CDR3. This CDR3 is CASSLGLAGAGELFF. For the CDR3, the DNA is TGTGCCAGCAGCTTAGGGCTAGCGGGAGCCGGGGAGCTGTTTTTT.

CDR3 amino acids: CASSFPSGITDTQYF. Written as DNA, the CDR3 is TGTGCCAGCAGCTTTCCTAGCGGGATCACAGATACGCAGTATTTT. The chain carries TRBV7-6 and TRBJ2-3, with 9 bases lining up with TRBD2. After removal of 3 bases from V and 2 bases from J, the junction contained 3 bases not matched to a gene. Germline values: CDR1 SGHVS, CDR2 FNYEAQ. This CDR3 is 15 amino acids long.

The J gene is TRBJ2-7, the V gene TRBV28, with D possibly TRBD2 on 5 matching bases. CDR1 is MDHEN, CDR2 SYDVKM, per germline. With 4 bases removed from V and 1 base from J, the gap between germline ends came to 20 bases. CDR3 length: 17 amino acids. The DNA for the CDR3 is TGTGCCAGCAGTTCGTACGACGGGTCCCGGAGGTCCTACGAGCAGTACTTC. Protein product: CASSSYDGSRRSYEQYF. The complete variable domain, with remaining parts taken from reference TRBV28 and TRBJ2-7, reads DVKVTQSSRYLVKRTGEKVFLECVQDMDHENMFWYRQDPGLGLRLIYFSYDVKMKEKGDIPEGYSVSREKKERFSLILESASTNQTSMYLCASSSYDGSRRSYEQYFGPGTRLTVT.

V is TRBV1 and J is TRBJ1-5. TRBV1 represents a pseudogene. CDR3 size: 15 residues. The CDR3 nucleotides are TGCACCAGCAGCCACACTTTTGAGCCTCATCAGCCCCAGCATTTT. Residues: CTSSHTFEPHQPQHF.

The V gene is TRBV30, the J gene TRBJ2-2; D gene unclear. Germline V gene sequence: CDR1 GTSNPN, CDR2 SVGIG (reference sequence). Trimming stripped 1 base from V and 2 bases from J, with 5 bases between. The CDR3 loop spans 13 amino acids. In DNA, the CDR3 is TGTGCCTGGAGTGGCGGAAACACCGGGGAGCTGTTTTTT. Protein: CAWSGGNTGELFF.

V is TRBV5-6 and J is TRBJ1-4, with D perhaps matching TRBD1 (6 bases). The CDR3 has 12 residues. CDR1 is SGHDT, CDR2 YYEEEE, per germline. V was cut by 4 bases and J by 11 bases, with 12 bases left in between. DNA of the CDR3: TGTGCCAGCAGCCTACAGGGCTTCAAACTGTTTTTT. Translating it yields CASSLQGFKLFF.

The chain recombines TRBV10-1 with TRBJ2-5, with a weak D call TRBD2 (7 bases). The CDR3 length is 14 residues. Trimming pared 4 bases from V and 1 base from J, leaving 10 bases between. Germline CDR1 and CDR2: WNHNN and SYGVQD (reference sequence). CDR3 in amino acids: CASSGGGPQETQYF. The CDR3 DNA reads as TGCGCCAGCAGTGGGGGGGGGCCCCAAGAGACCCAGTACTTC.

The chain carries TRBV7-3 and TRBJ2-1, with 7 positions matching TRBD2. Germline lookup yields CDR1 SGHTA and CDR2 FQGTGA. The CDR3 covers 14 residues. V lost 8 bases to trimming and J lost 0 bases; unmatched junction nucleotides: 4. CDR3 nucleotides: TGTGCCAGCGGCTCGGGGGGCTCCTACAATGAGCAGTTCTTC. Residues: CASGSGGSYNEQFF.

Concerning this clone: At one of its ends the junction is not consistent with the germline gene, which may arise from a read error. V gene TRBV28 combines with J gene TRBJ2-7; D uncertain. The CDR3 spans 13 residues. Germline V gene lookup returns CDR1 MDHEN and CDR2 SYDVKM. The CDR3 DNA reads TGTGCCAGCAGTTTATCCGGTCGCTACGGGCAGTACTTC. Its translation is CASSLSGRYGQYF.

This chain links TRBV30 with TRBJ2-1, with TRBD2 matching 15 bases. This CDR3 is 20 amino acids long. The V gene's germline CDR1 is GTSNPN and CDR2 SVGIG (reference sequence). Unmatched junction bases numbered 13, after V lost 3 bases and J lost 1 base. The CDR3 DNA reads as TGTGCCTGGAGGCTAAAAGGGACTAGCGGGAGGAGTGGGTCCTACAATGAGCAGTTCTTC. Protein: CAWRLKGTSGRSGSYNEQFF.

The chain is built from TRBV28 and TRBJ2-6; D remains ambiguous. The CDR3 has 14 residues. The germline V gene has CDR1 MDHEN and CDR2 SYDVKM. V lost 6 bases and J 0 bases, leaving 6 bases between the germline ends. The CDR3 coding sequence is TGTGCCAGCAGGCGTATCTCTGGGGCCAACGTCCTGACTTTC. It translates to CASRRISGANVLTF.

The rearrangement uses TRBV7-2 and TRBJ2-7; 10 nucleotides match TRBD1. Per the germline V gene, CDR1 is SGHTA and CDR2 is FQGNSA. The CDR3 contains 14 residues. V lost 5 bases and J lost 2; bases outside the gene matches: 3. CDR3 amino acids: CASSLGTGAYEQYF. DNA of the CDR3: TGTGCCAGCAGCCTCGGGACAGGGGCCTACGAGCAGTACTTC. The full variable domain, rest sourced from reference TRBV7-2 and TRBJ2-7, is GAGVSQSPSNKVTEKGKDVELRCDPISGHTALYWYRQSLGQGLEFLIYFQGNSAPDKSGLPSDRFSAERTGGSVSTLTIQRTQQEDSAVYLCASSLGTGAYEQYFGPGTRLTVT.